The 25 T cell receptor beta chains below come from one sample, sequenced in a study of regulatory T cells in long-lasting Graves disease. The sample's time point: persistent/refractory GD, antithyroid drugs over 5 years with positive TRAb. Construction of the TCR library relied on RNA isolated from PBMCs. Construction of the TCR beta libraries employed iRepertoire HTBI primers in conjunction with Arm-PCR of CDR3 regions. TCRdb reprocessed the multiplex PCR reads with MiXCR, giving one entry per CDR3 protein. The table includes roughly 430,000 distinct CDR3 sequences, approximately 22% detected once. The specimen comprised peripheral blood mononuclear cells (PBMCs), sampled when the disease was refractory, from a patient treated with antithyroid drugs. The receptors originated from a female donor with Graves disease.

This clonotype has more than one count but fewer than ten. The chain recombines TRBV4-1 with TRBJ1-2; a weak D match, TRBD1 (6 bases). The CDR3 contains 15 residues. Germline V gene sequence: CDR1 MGHRA, CDR2 YSYEKL. V was cut by 0 bases and J by 3 bases, with 11 bases left in between. The CDR3 coding sequence is TGCGCCAGCAGCCAAGAGAGGGGGAACGACTATGGCTACACCTTC. Translation gives CASSQERGNDYGYTF.

The V call is TRBV5-1, the J call TRBJ2-6; no firm D call. The CDR3 runs to 18 residues. Germline V gene data show CDR1 as SGHRS and CDR2 as YFSETQ. V lost 7 bases and J lost 0, with 20 bases in between. The CDR3 DNA sequence: TGCGCCAGCCACCTTCTCCCCGGGCTGTGCTCTGGGGCCAACGTCCTGACTTTC. It translates to CASHLLPGLCSGANVLTF.

A word on this clonotype: Mismatch with germline at one junction end may stem from a read error. V gene TRBV5-1 combines with J gene TRBJ2-7, with D perhaps TRBD2 (5 bases). Germline CDR1 reads SGHRS; CDR2 reads YFSETQ. This CDR3 contains 12 residues. The CDR3 region is CASRDRDYEQCF. For the CDR3, the DNA is TGCGCCAGCAGGGACCGAGACTACGAGCAGTGCTTC.

This chain uses TRBV9 with TRBJ1-5; D might be TRBD1 (6 bases). CDR1 and CDR2 (germline): SGDLS, YYNGEE. This CDR3 spans 15 amino acids. With 3 bases removed from V and 3 bases from J, the gap between germline ends came to 13 bases. Here the CDR3 reads CASSGDTGINQPQHF. The DNA for the CDR3 is TGTGCCAGCAGCGGCGACACAGGGATCAATCAGCCCCAGCATTTT.

This sequence joins TRBV20-1 and TRBJ2-6; a possible D gene is TRBD2 (5 bases). V was trimmed by 0 bases and J by 2 bases, leaving 17 bases between them. From germline, CDR1 is DFQATT and CDR2 SNEGSKA (reference sequence). This CDR3 comprises 18 residues. CDR3 residues: CSARDGRTVFTGANVLTF. The CDR3 nucleotides read TGCAGTGCTAGAGACGGACGGACTGTCTTCACTGGGGCCAACGTCCTGACTTTC.

This clonotype was recorded many times. The V and J genes are TRBV4-1 and TRBJ1-5; D is uncertain. CDR3 length: 14 residues. Germline-derived CDR1 and CDR2 are MGHRA and YSYEKL. V was trimmed by 4 bases and J by 2 bases, leaving 9 bases between them. The CDR3 is CASSPLMGNQPQHF. The CDR3, as DNA: TGCGCCAGCAGCCCTTTGATGGGCAATCAGCCCCAGCATTTT.

The table lists this clonotype with a few counts. The chain is built from TRBV24-1 and TRBJ2-3; no firm D call. The CDR3 has 14 amino acids. Per the germline V gene, CDR1 is KGHDR and CDR2 is SFDVKD. Trimming cost V 4 bases and J 0 bases, with 7 bases left between them. The CDR3 coding sequence is TGTGCCACCAGTGACCTCGACAGCACAGATACGCAGTATTTT. Translating it yields CATSDLDSTDTQYF.

This rearrangement joins TRBV18 to TRBJ2-2, with D tentatively TRBD1 (6 bases). Trimming left V 3 bases short and J 7 bases short, with 12 bases between. CDR1 and CDR2 from the germline V gene are KGHSH and LQKENI. This CDR3 has 14 residues. The CDR3 bases are TGTGCCAGCTCACCCCGGGGACAAATCGGGGAGCTGTTTTTT. Its protein is CASSPRGQIGELFF.

This chain connects TRBV19 to TRBJ1-4; D call uncertain. The CDR3 runs 13 residues. The germline gives CDR1 LNHDA, CDR2 SQIVND (reference sequence). CDR3: CGTRKRTNEKLFF. In DNA, the CDR3 is TGTGGCACGAGAAAAAGGACGAATGAAAAACTGTTTTTT.

At least ten counts were recorded for this clonotype. The chain has TRBV28 and TRBJ2-7; 7 nucleotides agree with TRBD1. V was pared by 2 bases and J by 0 bases, with 10 bases of the junction left unmatched. The CDR3 is 17 amino acids. Germline CDR1 reads MDHEN; CDR2 reads SYDVKM. The CDR3 here is CASSLRADRVSSYEQYF. CDR3 sequence (DNA): TGTGCCAGCAGTTTAAGAGCCGACAGGGTGAGCTCCTACGAGCAGTACTTC.

This clonotype appeared many times. This sequence joins TRBV28 and TRBJ2-4, with D possibly TRBD2 on 5 matching bases. V lost 5 bases and J lost 6, with 8 bases in between. Germline V gene data show CDR1 as MDHEN and CDR2 as SYDVKM. The CDR3 runs to 12 residues. The CDR3 here is CASSTGLNIQYF. CDR3 sequence (DNA): TGTGCCAGCAGTACGGGGTTAAACATTCAGTACTTC.

This clonotype was observed a few times. This chain connects TRBV5-1 to TRBJ1-1, with TRBD1 matching 7 bases. Per the germline V gene, CDR1 is SGHRS and CDR2 is YFSETQ. The CDR3 has 16 residues. V lost 3 bases to trimming and J lost 1 base; unmatched junction nucleotides: 9. CDR3 amino acids: CASSSRGGTENTEAFF. The CDR3 bases are TGCGCCAGCAGCTCTAGGGGCGGGACAGAGAACACTGAAGCTTTCTTT.

In its sample, this clonotype was seen a few times. The chain couples TRBV20-1 to TRBJ1-5; 7 bases are a match to TRBD1. Germline CDR1 and CDR2: DFQATT and SNEGSKA (reference sequence). This CDR3 is built from 14 residues. Trimming at V came to 4 bases and at J to 6 bases, leaving 9 bases not matched to a gene. The CDR3 DNA sequence: TGCAGTGCTACCCCCAGGGGGGGCGGTCAGCCCCAGCATTTT. Amino acids: CSATPRGGGQPQHF.

The table lists this clonotype with many counts. This chain links TRBV29-1 with TRBJ1-2; D remains ambiguous. The CDR3 has 12 residues. Trimming shortened V by 3 bases and J by 3 bases, and 8 bases separated the two germline ends. The germline V gene encodes CDR1 SQVTM and CDR2 ANQGSEA. The CDR3 here is CSVELDDYGYTF. For the CDR3, the DNA is TGCAGCGTTGAGCTGGACGACTATGGCTACACCTTC.

V is TRBV5-1 and J is TRBJ2-3, with 10 bases fitting TRBD2. With V trimmed by 5 bases and J by 6 bases, 3 bases remained unmatched. The CDR3 contains 13 residues. The germline gives CDR1 SGHRS, CDR2 YFSETQ. CDR3 DNA sequence: TGCGCCAGCAGAGCGGGAGGGGATGATACGCAGTATTTT. It yields the protein CASRAGGDDTQYF.

The rearrangement uses TRBV4-1 and TRBJ1-5, with unresolved D. V lost 0 bases and J lost 5, with 5 bases in between. The CDR3 is made up of 13 amino acids. From germline, CDR1 is MGHRA and CDR2 YSYEKL. This chain's CDR3 is CASSQELDQPQHF. DNA for the CDR3: TGCGCCAGCAGCCAAGAATTAGATCAGCCCCAGCATTTT.

The chain employs TRBV3-1 and TRBJ2-7; D is possibly TRBD1 or TRBD2 (5 bases each). This CDR3 has 15 residues. V gave up 2 bases and J gave up 0 bases, with 11 bases separating them. Germline V gene data show CDR1 as LGHDT and CDR2 as YNNKEL (reference sequence). CDR3 sequence: CASSQHRDGSYEQYF. CDR3 DNA sequence: TGTGCCAGCAGCCAACACCGGGACGGCTCCTACGAGCAGTACTTC.

This clonotype has ten or more counts. This chain uses TRBV19 with TRBJ2-5; D ambiguous. The CDR3 spans 14 residues. The germline V gene has CDR1 LNHDA and CDR2 SQIVND (reference sequence). V was clipped by 4 bases and J by 3 bases, with 12 bases between them. The CDR3 is CASSTLHREETQYF. CDR3 sequence (DNA): TGTGCCAGTAGTACCCTTCACAGAGAAGAGACCCAGTACTTC.

This clonotype occurred once. A far larger clone is a single base away, which makes a read error likely. V usage is TRBV28 and J usage is TRBJ2-7; D may match TRBD1 or TRBD2 (5 bases each). The DNA matches TRBJ2-5 better at its end, which makes the J call doubtful. This CDR3 region has 14 residues. The germline V gene encodes CDR1 MDHEN and CDR2 SYDVKM. In DNA, the CDR3 is TGTACCAGCAGTCCCGTGGGACCGGGGGAGACCCAGTACTTC. It codes for CTSSPVGPGETQYF.

This chain joins TRBV7-6 and TRBJ1-4; D is possibly TRBD1 (5 bases). Deletions cut 1 base from V and 5 bases from J, with 8 bases between. CDR3 size: 14 residues. Per the germline V gene, CDR1 is SGHVS and CDR2 is FNYEAQ. The CDR3 is CASSLGGENEKLFF. The DNA for the CDR3 is TGTGCCAGCAGCTTAGGGGGCGAAAATGAAAAACTGTTTTTT.

Points on this clonotype: This clone may be a read error of a much larger clone one base away. This chain links TRBV15 with TRBJ2-7; D is uncertain. The CDR3 runs to 15 residues. Per germline, CDR1 LNHNV and CDR2 YYDKDF (reference sequence). The ends were cut back, 1 base at V and 1 base at J, with 11 bases in the middle. The CDR3 here is CATSRGAGSSYEQYF. Here the CDR3 DNA reads TGTGCCACCAGCAGAGGAGCAGGCTCTTCCTACGAGCAGTACTTC.

This chain uses TRBV5-1 with TRBJ2-1, with D unresolved. The CDR3 covers 15 residues. The germline CDR1 and CDR2 sequences are SGHRS and YFSETQ. V lost 2 bases, J lost 0 bases, and 9 bases lay in between. The chain's CDR3 is CASSLREPSYNEQFF. The CDR3, as DNA: TGCGCCAGCAGCTTAAGGGAACCCTCCTACAATGAGCAGTTCTTC.

The rearrangement joins TRBV13 to TRBJ2-4, with unresolved D. Germline V CDR1 and CDR2: PRHDT, FYEKMQ (reference sequence). The CDR3 covers 17 residues. Deletions cut 5 bases from V and 0 bases from J, with 17 bases between. DNA of the CDR3: TGTGCCAGCAGCACGAGAAGTGGGCCGGGAGCCAAAAACATTCAGTACTTC. Protein sequence: CASSTRSGPGAKNIQYF.

The gene calls are TRBV20-1 and TRBJ1-2; D is undetermined. Between the trimmed V and J ends, which lost 7 bases and 1 base, there was a span of 7 bases. This CDR3 region has 11 residues. Germline lookup yields CDR1 DFQATT and CDR2 SNEGSKA (reference sequence). The CDR3 region is CSGPSNYGYTF. As DNA, the CDR3 is TGCAGTGGTCCCAGTAACTATGGCTACACCTTC.

For this clonotype: At one end, the junction sequence differs from germline, possibly due to a read error. J is TRBJ2-1 and V is TRBV7-2; tentatively, D is TRBD2 (5 bases). Germline CDR1 SGHTA, CDR2 FQGNSA. This CDR3 region has 11 residues. CDR3 amino acids: CANSSSHEQFF. CDR3 coding DNA: TGTGCCAACAGCTCTAGCCATGAGCAGTTCTTC.